This T cell receptor (beta chain) appears in the sequencing data of a study of human T cells and chemical hapten exposure. About the study: Readings were taken at 6 days from patch tests that had applied 0.01% DPC to the upper back. Study-wide points: Unchanged with DPC sensitization were TCRs above 1 in 1000 frequency. PT1 expanded TCR counts and patch test score were linked, and their correlation was positive.

TCRdb reprocessed the RACE reads with MiXCR, giving one entry per CDR3 protein. The data contain about 120,000 distinct CDR3 sequences, roughly an eighth of them singletons. Noted time point: patch test 1, 2 weeks after DPC sensitization. The treatment was: therapeutic diphenylcyclopropenone sensitization with weekly scalp DPC. Trimming left V 0 bases short and J 4 bases short, with 6 bases between. The CDR3 covers 13 residues. The germline gives CDR1 WNHNN, CDR2 SYGVQD (reference sequence). This clonotype was observed a handful of times. Its antigen is currently unknown. Sequenced here: whole blood, sampled in connection with sensitization to the hapten diphenylcyclopropenone (DPC). The sequence was collected from a man younger than 35 with alopecia areata. Some clones in this sample may be carry-over from other donors' samples. The chain recombines TRBV10-1 with TRBJ2-5; D remains ambiguous. The CDR3 here is CASSESGLETQYF. CDR3 DNA: TGCGCCAGCAGTGAGTCAGGATTAGAGACCCAGTACTTC.